Sequencing of this TCR beta chain was carried out in a study of blood T cell repertoires in COVID-19. Background on the study: Acute and convalescent COVID-19 samples came from the United States, Italy and Spain. Sources were T cells, B-cell-depleted T cells, or PBMCs; the material itself was cDNA or gDNA.

Under the authors' procedure: Amplified reference gene primers provided the basis for estimating nucleated cell counts. Sequencing used immunoSEQ multiplex PCR; TCRdb keeps in-frame clones, though not all of them. The V and J calls and clone size are taken from that table; D and trimming were inferred from the DNA. The table includes 200,000 to 300,000 clones, 70% to 90% detected once. This clone was counted a single time. Sequenced input: peripheral blood. This TCR came from a human donor in a cohort sampled during active COVID-19.

CDR3 DNA: TGTGCCAGCAGACTAACCCTAGGCAGTCAATCACCCCTCCACTTT. This encodes CASRLTLGSQSPLHF. This chain uses TRBV5-6 with TRBJ1-6; D gene ambiguous. With 5 bases removed from V and 10 bases from J, the gap between germline ends came to 19 bases. CDR3 length: 15 residues. Germline lookup yields CDR1 SGHDT and CDR2 YYEEEE.